This T cell receptor beta chain derives from a study of cytomegalovirus exposure and HLA in healthy donors. Researchers ran the PCR with 60 Vbeta and 13 Jbeta primers. TCRdb's copy holds only in-frame clones and misses some; the assay was immunoSEQ multiplex PCR. In the table there are a few hundred thousand clones, roughly 91% of which are singletons. The sequence was obtained from a girl aged 2-15 years in good health and CMV-seronegative. Source material: PBMCs.

DNA of the CDR3: TGTGCAAGTCGCTTAGTAGCGAACACCGGGGAGCTGTTTTTT. Its protein product is CASRLVANTGELFF. The chain uses TRBV12-2 and TRBJ2-2; the D call of TRBD2 is as the table states it, not checked on the DNA. TRBV12-2 is classified as a pseudogene. The CDR3 runs to 14 residues.